The present T cell receptor (beta chain) was sequenced within a study of cytomegalovirus exposure and HLA in healthy donors. This clone has just a few counts. Its antigen is not identified. These donors, healthy bone marrow donors, were studied. Study-wide results and limits: In an earlier analysis, in approximately 570 donors, most V segments appeared productive either ~87% or ~30% of the time. Three CMV-associated chains proved CMV antigen-specific in vitro.

The CDR3 is 15 residues long. Germline V gene lookup returns CDR1 WNHNN and CDR2 SYGVQD (reference sequence). V lost 1 base and J lost 8; bases outside the gene matches: 4. Researchers ran the PCR with 60 Vbeta and 13 Jbeta primers. Original methodology: The authors later counted 70 million to 85 million unique TCR beta chains, approximately 10 million of them shared. The table came from immunoSEQ multiplex PCR; TCRdb's copy has only in-frame clones and leaves some out. That table furnishes V, J and clone size, whereas the DNA furnished D and trimming. The profile shows roughly 100,000 clones, 13% to 15% of them singletons.

What was sequenced was PBMCs. The V and J genes are TRBV10-1 and TRBJ2-1; 11 bases are shared with TRBD2. The clonotype originates from a female donor in good health and CMV-seronegative. The CDR3 sequence: CASSELSSGGYEQFF. CDR3 bases: TGCGCCAGCAGTGAGTTGTCTAGCGGGGGGTATGAGCAGTTCTTC.